The present T cell receptor (beta chain) was sequenced within a study of cytomegalovirus exposure and HLA in healthy donors. Study-wide background: Genotyping showed roughly 83% of some 400 donors falling in the Caucasian-associated ancestry cluster.

The PCR had 60 Vbeta and 13 Jbeta primers. Using immunoSEQ multiplex PCR, the repertoire was profiled, and TCRdb retains in-frame clones only, with some absent. Of roughly 43,000 clones in the sample, approximately 80% were seen once. V lost 5 bases and J 6 bases, leaving 17 bases between the germline ends. Looked up from germline, CDR1 is SGHTA and CDR2 is FQGNSA. The CDR3 is 14 residues long. Study-wide results and limits: According to an earlier analysis, most TCR beta V segments yielded productive rearrangements about 90% or about 30% of the time.

Note on this clone: Its antigen remains unknown.

J is TRBJ2-7 and V is TRBV7-2; perhaps TRBD2 as D (5 bases). Sequenced material: PBMCs. The sequence derives from a man aged 30 to 39 in good health and CMV-seronegative. The CDR3 loop is CASSRGLRGIEQYF. The CDR3 region has the DNA TGTGCCAGCAGCCGCGGACTGCGAGGTATCGAGCAGTACTTC.